This T cell receptor beta chain was identified during a study of vaccination effects on CD4 cells after COVID-19. As for the study in general: Samples that were drawn after vaccination came a median of 72 days after the second dose. About 2.2 million PBMC per well were cultured with around 11 IU/ml IL-2 and about 10 ug/ml peptides.

Concerning this clone: Its antigen remains unknown.

Culture proceeded for approximately nine days, and CD4+ T cells were then isolated. All study participants received two doses of BNT162b2 or mRNA-1273 vaccine. Neither prior SARS-CoV-2 infection nor positive nucleocapsid antibodies were present in the vaccine recipients. Germline assignment: CDR1 LNHDA and CDR2 SQIVND (reference sequence). This CDR3 has 14 amino acids. Trimming left V 9 bases short and J 8 bases short, with 22 bases between. Some clones are missing from TCRdb's copy, which holds only in-frame ones; the method was immunoSEQ multiplex PCR. The repertoire has approximately 74,000 clones, 73% of them found once; the top ten carry roughly 2.3%.

This receptor was identified in a human donor who received a COVID-19 vaccine. The sample here was CD4+ T cells from PBMCs cultured without peptide, taken after COVID-19 vaccination. This chain connects TRBV19 to TRBJ1-2; D is unresolved. Here the CDR3 reads CASSSDRTWQGYTF. DNA for the CDR3: TGTGCCAGCAGCTCGGACCGAACTTGGCAAGGCTACACCTTC.